What follows describes a single TCR beta chain. Its antigen is still unknown. The sample is drawn from a study of T cell responses to AZD1222 COVID-19 vaccine. Study-wide background: Analyses pooled second doses at about 4 or about 12 weeks.

Study findings and constraints: Baseline antibody screening turned up just six seropositive AZD1222 recipients. Spike-specific TCRs gained breadth and depth after people received two AZD1222 doses. The donor group comprised mostly white British people and more females; the analysis possibly underestimated clonal diversity.

Using immunoSEQ multiplex PCR, the repertoire was profiled, and TCRdb retains in-frame clones only, with some absent. The sample consists of roughly 96,000 clones, 80% to 90% of them appearing once. Sequences were derived from peripheral blood, sampled on day 0 of AZD1222 vaccination. The sequence derives from an adult in good health.

The CDR3: CASSTGTGPYQETQYF. As DNA, the CDR3 is TGCGCCAGCAGCACCGGGACAGGACCCTACCAAGAGACCCAGTACTTC. The chain combines TRBV5-1 with TRBJ2-5; 8 bases are a match to TRBD1. The CDR3 runs to 16 residues. J lost 0 bases, V lost 4 bases, and 8 bases had no gene match. Germline CDR1 SGHRS, CDR2 YFSETQ.